This entry features one T cell receptor (beta chain) sequence. This sample was taken from a study of blood T cell repertoires in COVID-19. Overall study context: Acute and convalescent COVID-19 specimens originated in the United States, Italy and Spain. The analysed material was cDNA or gDNA that came from T cells, B-cell-depleted T cells, or PBMCs.

Authors' processing steps: Counts of nucleated cells, estimated from reference gene primer amplification, were obtained. Some clones are missing from TCRdb's copy, which holds only in-frame ones; the method was immunoSEQ multiplex PCR. The V and J calls and clone size are taken from that table; D and trimming were inferred from the DNA. The sample records under 200,000 clones, about 80% being singletons. Trimming pared 1 base from V and 4 bases from J, leaving 11 bases between. This CDR3 spans 14 amino acids. Germline V gives CDR1 SEHNR, CDR2 FQNEAQ (reference sequence). Source material: peripheral blood. The TCR was taken from a man between 65 and 79 years old with active or convalescent COVID-19. This chain joins TRBV7-9 and TRBJ2-7; perhaps TRBD2 as D (6 bases). In DNA form, the CDR3 reads TGTGCCAGCAGCTTAGTTGCGGGGCCTTACGAGCAGTACTTC. Translation gives CASSLVAGPYEQYF.